Included here is one TCR beta chain sequence, with context. Deletions cut 3 bases from V and 1 base from J, with 6 bases between. The CDR3 runs 13 residues. Germline V lookup: CDR1 PRHDT, CDR2 FYEKMQ (reference sequence). TCRdb keeps only in-frame clones here, not all; method: immunoSEQ multiplex PCR. The profile shows under 25,000 clones, 80% to 90% of them singletons. The data derive from a study of T cell changes during pregnancy in multiple sclerosis. This TCR was sampled from a female donor in good health, enrolled as a control in a pregnancy study. This chain links TRBV13 with TRBJ1-2, with D hard to call. The source material was CD8+ T cells from peripheral blood mononuclear cells, sampled in the first trimester of pregnancy. The CDR3 loop is CASSFPDNYGYTF. The CDR3 DNA follows: TGTGCCAGCAGCTTCCCAGATAACTATGGCTACACCTTC.